This paragraph covers one TCR beta chain sequence. As yet, its antigen is unknown. The data stem from a study of CD8 T cells in Susac syndrome. RNA was extracted with the RNeasy kit, and a quantity of roughly 0.45 to 1 ug was reverse transcribed using random hexamers. TCRdb itself ran the immunoSEQ multiplex PCR reads through MiXCR, one entry per CDR3 protein. This table holds about 250,000 distinct CDR3 sequences, 93% found once. Overall study findings and caveats: An acknowledgment was made by the study that its TCR sequencing and HLA analysis involved relatively few individuals.

After removal of 8 bases from V and 5 bases from J, the junction contained 6 bases not matched to a gene. The CDR3 is 12 amino acids. Germline CDR1 MNHEY, CDR2 SVGAGI. This clonotype was obtained from a human donor with multiple sclerosis. This chain links TRBV6-5 with TRBJ2-7, with 7 bases identical to TRBD2. The sample taken for sequencing was CD4+ T cells from PBMCs. The CDR3 loop reads CASWGGIDEQYF. CDR3 DNA: TGTGCCAGCTGGGGAGGGATCGACGAGCAGTACTTC.